This T cell receptor (beta chain) was observed in a study of T cell repertoires in cytomegalovirus infection. General observations from the study: CMV carriers having the relevant HLA were flagged by cumulative public TCR beta family frequency.

Each CDR3 protein is one row after TCRdb ran MiXCR on the reads. The sample includes fewer than 900,000 distinct CDR3 sequences, 25% to 35% of them seen just once. The germline V and J ends were trimmed by 1 base and 0 bases, with 16 bases remaining between them. Germline CDR1 reads MNHNS; CDR2 reads SASEGT. This CDR3 comprises 18 residues. This clonotype was recorded a few times. Its antigen is not identified. The clonotype originates from a human donor in good health (CMV status not recorded). Some clones in this sample may be carry-over from other donors' samples. The chain couples TRBV6-1 to TRBJ2-4; D tentatively reads TRBD1 or TRBD2 (6 bases each). This specimen was cultured CD8+ T cells from PBMCs, taken from culture after CMV antigen stimulation. CDR3 loop: CASSEVGWGAGAKNIQYF. The CDR3 DNA reads TGTGCCAGCAGTGAAGTCGGGTGGGGGGCGGGAGCCAAAAACATTCAGTACTTC.